Below are 5 T cell receptor beta chains sequenced from a single sample in a study of T cells in Graves' hyperthyroidism and ophthalmopathy. The investigators amplified TCR beta CDR3 regions from RNA transcripts. The HTBI set primed first-round TCR CDR3 RT-PCR. One entry per CDR3 protein, called by TCRdb with MiXCR from the multiplex PCR reads. The sample has 460,000 or so distinct CDR3 sequences, 14% seen once. Sequenced input: blood. Source of these receptors: a woman aged 18-35 years with Graves' hyperthyroidism.

This clonotype was seen at least ten times. The genes are TRBV7-9 and TRBJ2-2, with unresolved D. Germline V CDR1 and CDR2: SEHNR, FQNEAQ (reference sequence). CDR3 size: 13 residues. Trimming shortened V by 5 bases and J by 8 bases, and 12 bases separated the two germline ends. The CDR3 sequence is CASSTPGDGELFF. In nucleotides, the CDR3 is TGTGCCAGCAGCACCCCTGGGGATGGGGAGCTGTTTTTT.

Ten or more counts support this clonotype. The CDR3 region is CSARLRQETQYF. CDR3 nucleotides: TGCAGTGCTAGACTCCGGCAAGAGACCCAGTACTTC. The rearrangement joins TRBV20-1 to TRBJ2-5, with D unclear. This CDR3 region has 12 residues. The V gene's germline CDR1 is DFQATT and CDR2 SNEGSKA (reference sequence). Trimming took off 2 bases at V and 2 bases at J, with 6 bases between the two ends.

The sample holds many counts of this clonotype. This chain links TRBV2 with TRBJ1-1; the D gene is possibly TRBD1 (5 bases). The CDR3 is 14 amino acids. Trimming pared 3 bases from V and 7 bases from J, leaving 15 bases between. Germline V gene lookup returns CDR1 SNHLY and CDR2 FYNNEI. CDR3 residues: CASSDRVLFLEAFF. For the CDR3, the DNA is TGTGCCAGCAGTGACAGGGTGTTGTTTCTTGAAGCTTTCTTT. The whole variable domain, remainder taken from reference TRBV2 and TRBJ1-1, is EPEVTQTPSHQVTQMGQEVILRCVPISNHLYFYWYRQILGQKVEFLVSFYNNEISEKSEIFDDQFSVERPDGSNFTLKIRSTKLEDSAMYFCASSDRVLFLEAFFGQGTRLTVV.

This chain uses TRBV10-3 with TRBJ2-1, with 8 bases fitting TRBD2. The germline V gene encodes CDR1 ENHRY and CDR2 SYGVKD. CDR3 length: 16 residues. V shed 8 bases and J 5 bases; nucleotides not matched to a gene: 14. CDR3 amino acids: CAIGGISGKVDNEQFF. Written as DNA, the CDR3 is TGTGCCATCGGGGGAATTAGCGGGAAGGTAGACAATGAGCAGTTCTTC.

This clonotype was seen many times. J is TRBJ2-2 and V is TRBV11-3; possible D gene TRBD1, 6 bases. The CDR3 contains 13 residues. Trimming took 4 bases from V and 8 from J, leaving 11 bases between them. CDR1 SGHNT and CDR2 YENEEA come from the germline V gene. Written as DNA, the CDR3 is TGTGCCAGCAGCTCCATTGACAGGGGGGAGCTGTTTTTT. Its protein product is CASSSIDRGELFF.